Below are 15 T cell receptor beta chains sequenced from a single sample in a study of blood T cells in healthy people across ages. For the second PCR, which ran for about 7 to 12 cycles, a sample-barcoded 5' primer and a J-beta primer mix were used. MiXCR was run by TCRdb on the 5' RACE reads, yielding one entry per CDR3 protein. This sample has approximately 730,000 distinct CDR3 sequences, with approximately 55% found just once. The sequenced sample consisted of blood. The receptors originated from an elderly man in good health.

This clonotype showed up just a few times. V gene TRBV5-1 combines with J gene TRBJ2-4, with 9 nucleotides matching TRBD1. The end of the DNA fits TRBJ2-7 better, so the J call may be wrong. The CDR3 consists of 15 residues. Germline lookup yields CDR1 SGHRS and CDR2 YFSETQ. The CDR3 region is CASSLARGQGYEQYF. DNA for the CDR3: TGCGCCAGCAGCTTGGCCCGGGGACAGGGCTACGAGCAGTACTTC.

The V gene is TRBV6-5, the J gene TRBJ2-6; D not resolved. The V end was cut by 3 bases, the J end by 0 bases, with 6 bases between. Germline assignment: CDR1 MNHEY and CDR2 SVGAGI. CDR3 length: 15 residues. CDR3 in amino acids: CASSYDLSGANVLTF. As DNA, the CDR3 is TGTGCCAGCAGTTATGATCTCTCTGGGGCCAACGTCCTGACTTTC.

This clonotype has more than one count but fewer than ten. The DNA of the CDR3 is TGTGCCAGCAGCGCAAGGGCACAGTCAGATACGCAGTATTTT. Protein: CASSARAQSDTQYF. The chain couples TRBV7-2 to TRBJ2-3; D is undetermined. Germline lookup yields CDR1 SGHTA and CDR2 FQGNSA. The CDR3 length is 14 residues. V lost 5 bases and J 4 bases, leaving 13 bases between the germline ends.

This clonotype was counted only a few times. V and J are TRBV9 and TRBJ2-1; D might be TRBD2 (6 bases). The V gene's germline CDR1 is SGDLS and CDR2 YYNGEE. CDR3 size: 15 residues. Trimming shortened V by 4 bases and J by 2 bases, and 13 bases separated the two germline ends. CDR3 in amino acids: CASSPPGEAYNEQFF. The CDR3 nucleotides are TGTGCCAGCAGCCCTCCGGGAGAAGCCTACAATGAGCAGTTCTTC.

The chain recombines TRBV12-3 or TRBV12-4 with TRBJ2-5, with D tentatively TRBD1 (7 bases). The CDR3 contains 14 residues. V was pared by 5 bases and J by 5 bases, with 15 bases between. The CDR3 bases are TGTGCCAGCAGTCGCGACAGGGACTGGGAGACCCAGTACTTC. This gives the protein CASSRDRDWETQYF.

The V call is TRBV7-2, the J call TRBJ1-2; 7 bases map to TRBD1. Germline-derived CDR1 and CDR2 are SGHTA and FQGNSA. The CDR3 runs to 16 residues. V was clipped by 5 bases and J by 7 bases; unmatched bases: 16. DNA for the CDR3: TGTGCCAGCAGCCTTCGCCGGGACAGTGTTACTCGTGGCTACACCTTC. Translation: CASSLRRDSVTRGYTF.

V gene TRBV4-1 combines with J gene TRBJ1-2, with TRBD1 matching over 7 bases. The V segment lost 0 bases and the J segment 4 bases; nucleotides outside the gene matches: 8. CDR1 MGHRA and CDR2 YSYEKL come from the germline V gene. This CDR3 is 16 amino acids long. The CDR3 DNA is TGCGCCAGCAGCCAAGAGAAACAGGGGTACGGCTATGGCTACACCTTC. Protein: CASSQEKQGYGYGYTF.

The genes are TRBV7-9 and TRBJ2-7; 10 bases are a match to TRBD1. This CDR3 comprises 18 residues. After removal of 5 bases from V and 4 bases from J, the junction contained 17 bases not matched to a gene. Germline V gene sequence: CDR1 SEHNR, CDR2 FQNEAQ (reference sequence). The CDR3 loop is CASSTRDRGRPSPYEQYF. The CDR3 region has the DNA TGTGCCAGCAGCACCCGGGACAGGGGTCGCCCGAGTCCATACGAGCAGTACTTC.

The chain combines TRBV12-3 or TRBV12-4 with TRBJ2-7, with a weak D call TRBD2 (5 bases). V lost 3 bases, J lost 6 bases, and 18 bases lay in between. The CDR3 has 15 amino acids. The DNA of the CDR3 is TGTGCCAGCAGTTTTAGAGGGCCTTCCGTTAGCGAGCAGTACTTC. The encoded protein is CASSFRGPSVSEQYF.

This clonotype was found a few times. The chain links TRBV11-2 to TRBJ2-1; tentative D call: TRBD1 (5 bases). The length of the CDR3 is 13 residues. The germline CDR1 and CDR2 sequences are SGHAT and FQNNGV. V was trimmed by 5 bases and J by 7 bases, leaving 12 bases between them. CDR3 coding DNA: TGTGCCAGCAGCCCGCCAGGGCCTAATGAGCAGTTCTTC. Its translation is CASSPPGPNEQFF. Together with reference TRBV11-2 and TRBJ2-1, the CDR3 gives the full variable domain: EAGVAQSPRYKIIEKRQSVAFWCNPISGHATLYWYQQILGQGPKLLIQFQNNGVVDDSQLPKDRFSAERLKGVDSTLKIQPAKLEDSAVYLCASSPPGPNEQFFGPGTRLTVL.

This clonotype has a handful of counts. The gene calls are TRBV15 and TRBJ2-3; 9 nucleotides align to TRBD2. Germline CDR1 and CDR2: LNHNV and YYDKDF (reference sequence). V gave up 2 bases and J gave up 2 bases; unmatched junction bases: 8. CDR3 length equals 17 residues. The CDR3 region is CATSRFAGGPITDTQYF. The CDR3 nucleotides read TGTGCCACCAGCAGATTTGCGGGAGGGCCGATCACAGATACGCAGTATTTT.

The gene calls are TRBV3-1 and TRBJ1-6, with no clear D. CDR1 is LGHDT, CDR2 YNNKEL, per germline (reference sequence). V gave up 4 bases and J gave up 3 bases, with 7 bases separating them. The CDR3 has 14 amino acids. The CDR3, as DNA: TGTGCCAGCAGCCGGGGAGTCTATAATTCACCCCTCCACTTT. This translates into CASSRGVYNSPLHF.

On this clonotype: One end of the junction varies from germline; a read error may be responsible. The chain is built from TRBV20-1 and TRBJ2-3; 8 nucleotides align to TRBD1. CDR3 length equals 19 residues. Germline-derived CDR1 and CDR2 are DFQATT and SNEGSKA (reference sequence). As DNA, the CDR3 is TGCAGTGCTAGACCAATCCCTGGGACAGGCGGGCAGAGCATAGATACGCAGTATTTT. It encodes CSARPIPGTGGQSIDTQYF.

The CDR3, as DNA: TGTGCCAGCACCCCTATGATAGATAGAGGGGATGAGCAGTTCTTC. Protein product: CASTPMIDRGDEQFF. The V gene is TRBV3-1, the J gene TRBJ2-1; either TRBD1 or TRBD2 may supply D (5 bases each). The germline V gene encodes CDR1 LGHDT and CDR2 YNNKEL (reference sequence). CDR3 length: 15 residues. Trimming took 7 bases from V and 8 from J, leaving 21 bases between them.

The CDR3 bases are TGTGCCAGCACCAACTCCAGGACAGGGGGGGCTGAAGCTTTCTTT. As protein: CASTNSRTGGAEAFF. The gene calls are TRBV7-9 and TRBJ1-1; the match to TRBD1 covers 10 bases. The CDR3 totals 15 residues. Germline V CDR1 and CDR2: SEHNR, FQNEAQ (reference sequence). The V and J ends lost 7 bases and 6 bases, in that order; junction bases with no gene match: 11.